This T cell receptor (beta chain) was profiled in a study of cytomegalovirus exposure and HLA in healthy donors. Study-level results: Most TCRs appeared rarely, but some public TCRs recurred in many donors. First-cohort TCR clusters were later found to tend to co-occur in the 120 validation repertoires.

Regarding this clone: Its antigen is unknown.

Germline assignment: CDR1 MRHNA and CDR2 SNTAGT. This CDR3 has 13 amino acids. V lost 11 bases and J lost 6; bases outside the gene matches: 11. Data came from immunoSEQ multiplex PCR; TCRdb stores just in-frame clones and leaves some out. The sample holds about 180,000 clones, approximately 86% seen once. The TCR originated in a man between 18 and 29 years old in good health and CMV-seropositive. Sequencing input: PBMCs. The V gene is TRBV6-4, the J gene TRBJ2-3, with 7 bases matching TRBD2. The CDR3 region is CAGIGTNHDTQYF. The DNA of the CDR3 is TGTGCCGGGATCGGGACTAACCACGATACGCAGTATTTT.